One sample yielded the 31 T cell receptor beta chains listed below, sequenced in a study of cytotoxic CD8 clonotypes in ibrutinib-treated CLL. Clones were sequenced by immunoSEQ multiplex PCR, and TCRdb holds only the in-frame ones, with some missing. The sample consists of roughly 220,000 clones, 70% of them appearing once. The sample consisted of PBMCs, taken after 12 months of ibrutinib treatment. These receptors were obtained from a human donor with chronic lymphocytic leukemia.

The J gene is TRBJ1-1, the V gene TRBV7-2; 8 positions match TRBD1. The CDR3 has 17 residues. Germline lookup yields CDR1 SGHTA and CDR2 FQGNSA. The J segment lost 5 bases and the V segment lost 1 base, leaving 12 bases of the junction unmatched. This CDR3 reads CASSLVGTGGGGTEAFF. DNA of the CDR3: TGTGCCAGCAGCTTAGTAGGGACAGGTGGAGGAGGAACTGAAGCTTTCTTT.

This clone was recorded only once. This sequence joins TRBV28 and TRBJ2-1; 7 bases align to TRBD2. There are 14 residues in the CDR3. The V gene's germline CDR1 is MDHEN and CDR2 SYDVKM. With V trimmed by 6 bases and J by 3 bases, 5 bases remained unmatched. CDR3 region: CASRRASGYNEQFF. Here the CDR3 DNA reads TGTGCCAGCAGGCGGGCTAGCGGCTACAATGAGCAGTTCTTC.

The chain links TRBV2 to TRBJ2-5; 14 nucleotides line up with TRBD2. The trim removed 8 bases at V and 7 bases at J, leaving 6 bases unmatched. Germline V CDR1 and CDR2: SNHLY, FYNNEI. This CDR3 has 14 amino acids. DNA of the CDR3: TGTGCCAGCCTGGGACTAGCGGGAGCCGGGACCCAGTACTTC. Translating gives CASLGLAGAGTQYF.

The chain carries TRBV27 and TRBJ2-7; 8 nucleotides line up with TRBD1. The CDR3 spans 14 residues. Germline V gene lookup returns CDR1 MNHEY and CDR2 SMNVEV (reference sequence). The J segment lost 9 bases and the V segment lost 6 bases, leaving 13 bases of the junction unmatched. The CDR3 DNA reads TGTGCCAGCAGCTGGACAGGGAGAGGTCAGGTGCAGTACTTC. Protein: CASSWTGRGQVQYF.

V usage is TRBV2 and J usage is TRBJ2-2; 11 bases match TRBD1. CDR3 length: 15 amino acids. CDR1 SNHLY and CDR2 FYNNEI come from the germline V gene. V was clipped by 7 bases and J by 3 bases; unmatched bases: 4. The CDR3 nucleotides read TGTGCCAGCACAACGGGACAGGGGGACACCGGGGAGCTGTTTTTT. Its protein is CASTTGQGDTGELFF.

The rearrangement links TRBV6-1 to TRBJ1-2, with a possible D match to TRBD1 (5 bases). The CDR3 has 14 residues. The germline CDR1 and CDR2 sequences are MNHNS and SASEGT. Deletions cut 3 bases from V and 8 bases from J, with 16 bases between. This CDR3 is CASSDRQLLPGYTF. The CDR3 nucleotides read TGTGCCAGCAGTGACAGACAGCTCTTACCGGGCTACACCTTC.

This rearrangement joins TRBV7-2 to TRBJ2-7; 8 nucleotides line up with TRBD1. V gave up 1 base and J gave up 6 bases; unmatched junction bases: 8. This CDR3 is built from 15 residues. Germline CDR1 SGHTA, CDR2 FQGNSA. CDR3 sequence (DNA): TGTGCCAGCAGCTTAGGGGGCCAGGGGGCTTTCGAGCAGTACTTC. It specifies CASSLGGQGAFEQYF.

The chain employs TRBV6-5 and TRBJ1-1; possibly TRBD1 for D (5 bases). The germline CDR1 and CDR2 sequences are MNHEY and SVGAGI. V lost 8 bases to trimming and J lost 6 bases, with 16 bases between them. This CDR3 has 13 amino acids. The DNA of the CDR3 is TGTGCCAGCGGGGACCCAGGGACTCCTGAAGCTTTCTTT. Amino acids: CASGDPGTPEAFF.

This clone was observed once. V gene TRBV29-1 combines with J gene TRBJ2-5, with D perhaps TRBD1 (5 bases). Germline assignment: CDR1 SQVTM and CDR2 ANQGSEA. Trimming stripped 7 bases from V and 5 bases from J, with 17 bases between. The CDR3 runs 13 residues. CDR3 nucleotide sequence: TGCAGCGCGCGATCCTCAGGGCAGGAGACCCAGTACTTC. Translated: CSARSSGQETQYF.

This clone was seen a few times. V usage is TRBV18 and J usage is TRBJ1-1; possible D gene TRBD1, 6 bases. This CDR3 has 13 residues. V was trimmed by 8 bases and J by 1 base, leaving 11 bases between them. Germline CDR1 reads KGHSH; CDR2 reads LQKENI. The CDR3 nucleotides read TGTGCCAGCGCGGGACATAAGAACACTGAAGCTTTCTTT. This sequence encodes CASAGHKNTEAFF.

The rearrangement links TRBV7-2 to TRBJ2-3; tentative D call: TRBD2 (5 bases). The CDR3 extends over 14 amino acids. Trimming took 3 bases from V and 9 from J, leaving 16 bases between them. CDR1 and CDR2 from the germline V gene are SGHTA and FQGNSA. CDR3 sequence reads: CASSFGLARETQYF. The CDR3 DNA follows: TGTGCCAGCAGCTTCGGTCTGGCCCGGGAAACGCAGTATTTT. The whole variable domain, remainder taken from reference TRBV7-2 and TRBJ2-3, is GAGVSQSPSNKVTEKGKDVELRCDPISGHTALYWYRQSLGQGLEFLIYFQGNSAPDKSGLPSDRFSAERTGGSVSTLTIQRTQQEDSAVYLCASSFGLARETQYFGPGTRLTVL.

CDR3 amino acids: CASSLMPGRSEAFF. For the CDR3, the DNA is TGCGCCAGCAGCTTGATGCCGGGGCGGTCTGAAGCTTTCTTT. The rearrangement uses TRBV5-1 and TRBJ1-1; D may be TRBD1 (5 bases). The ends were cut back, 1 base at V and 6 bases at J, with 13 bases in the middle. The CDR3 has 14 amino acids. CDR1 and CDR2 from the germline V gene are SGHRS and YFSETQ.

The V gene is TRBV6-5, the J gene TRBJ2-1; 9 bases line up with TRBD2. Germline CDR1 is MNHEY and CDR2 is SVGAGI. The CDR3 has 13 amino acids. V trimming: 2 bases; J trimming: 8 bases; junction bases outside the gene matches: 1. The CDR3, as DNA: TGTGCCAGCAGTTACCGCGGGGGGGATGAGCAGTTCTTC. Residues: CASSYRGGDEQFF.

The table lists this clone with many counts. This chain uses TRBV7-9 with TRBJ1-4; the match to TRBD1 covers 9 bases. Trimming cost V 1 base and J 4 bases; bases outside gene matches: 4. CDR1 and CDR2 from the germline V gene are SEHNR and FQNEAQ (reference sequence). This CDR3 is built from 16 residues. CDR3 protein: CASSLGQGGVNEKLFF. The CDR3, as DNA: TGTGCCAGCAGCTTAGGACAGGGGGGCGTTAATGAAAAACTGTTTTTT.

The chain uses TRBV7-9 and TRBJ1-1; D gene unclear. Looked up from germline, CDR1 is SEHNR and CDR2 is FQNEAQ (reference sequence). The CDR3 consists of 15 residues. Deletions cut 4 bases from V and 1 base from J, with 13 bases between. CDR3 sequence: CASSYDSPGNTEAFF. The CDR3 nucleotides read TGTGCCAGCAGCTACGATAGTCCAGGGAACACTGAAGCTTTCTTT.

V and J are TRBV18 and TRBJ1-4; 8 bases match TRBD1. Trimming cost V 4 bases and J 8 bases; bases outside gene matches: 12. This CDR3 is 16 amino acids long. Germline V lookup: CDR1 KGHSH, CDR2 LQKENI. The CDR3 DNA reads as TGTGCCAGCTCACTCGCCAGGGGGCGTTTAGACGAAAAACTGTTTTTT. Protein: CASSLARGRLDEKLFF.

This clone was counted only a few times. The CDR3 reads CASSLGVPTRGQNTGELFF. The CDR3 coding sequence is TGTGCCAGCAGCTTAGGAGTTCCAACTCGGGGACAGAACACCGGGGAGCTGTTTTTT. V is TRBV7-3 and J is TRBJ2-2; perhaps TRBD1 as D (6 bases). The CDR3 runs to 19 residues. V was pared by 2 bases and J by 1 base, with 20 bases between. CDR1 SGHTA and CDR2 FQGTGA come from the germline V gene.

Here the CDR3 reads CASSSRTGITDTQYF. Written as DNA, the CDR3 is TGTGCCAGCAGCTCTCGGACAGGGATCACAGATACGCAGTATTTT. The V gene is TRBV11-2, the J gene TRBJ2-3, with 8 positions matching TRBD1. Losses at the gene ends were 4 bases for V and 2 bases for J; bases not matched to a gene: 5. Per the germline V gene, CDR1 is SGHAT and CDR2 is FQNNGV. This CDR3 is 15 amino acids long.

The genes are TRBV7-9 and TRBJ1-1; the match to TRBD1 covers 9 bases. Germline V gives CDR1 SEHNR, CDR2 FQNEAQ (reference sequence). Germline trimming cut 5 bases from V and 4 bases from J; bases unmatched to any gene: 14. The CDR3 is 17 amino acids. DNA of the CDR3: TGTGCCAGCAGCCCTGGGACAGGGATTCGCAGGGGCACTGAAGCTTTCTTT. Translated, it gives CASSPGTGIRRGTEAFF.

This clone was observed a few times. The chain has TRBV5-4 and TRBJ1-2, with TRBD1 matching 7 bases. CDR3 size: 13 residues. Germline assignment: CDR1 SGHNT and CDR2 YYREEE (reference sequence). The trim removed 7 bases at V and 4 bases at J, leaving 7 bases unmatched. This chain's CDR3 is CASGLSGGYGYTF. In DNA, the CDR3 is TGTGCCAGCGGCCTCTCAGGGGGCTATGGCTACACCTTC. The full variable domain, its missing parts supplied by reference TRBV5-4 and TRBJ1-2, is ETGVTQSPTHLIKTRGQQVTLRCSSQSGHNTVSWYQQALGQGPQFIFQYYREEENGRGNFPPRFSGLQFPNYSSELNVNALELDDSALYLCASGLSGGYGYTFGSGTRLTVV.

This clone was found once. The J gene is TRBJ1-1, the V gene TRBV7-9; a weak D match, TRBD1 (6 bases). The CDR3 runs 15 residues. CDR1 and CDR2 from the germline V gene are SEHNR and FQNEAQ (reference sequence). V gave up 5 bases and J gave up 5 bases, with 18 bases separating them. DNA of the CDR3: TGTGCCAGCAGCCCCAACAGGGTTGAAAAAACTGAAGCTTTCTTT. As protein: CASSPNRVEKTEAFF.

This clone was observed a single time. This chain connects TRBV7-2 to TRBJ2-5, with 12 nucleotides matching TRBD2. This CDR3 comprises 15 residues. V gave up 2 bases and J gave up 5 bases; unmatched junction bases: 3. Looked up from germline, CDR1 is SGHTA and CDR2 is FQGNSA. The DNA for the CDR3 is TGTGCCAGCAGCTTAACTAGCGGGAGGCCTGAGACCCAGTACTTC. It translates to CASSLTSGRPETQYF.

The V gene is TRBV4-1, the J gene TRBJ2-7; D ambiguous. Germline CDR1 reads MGHRA; CDR2 reads YSYEKL. Trimming cost V 0 bases and J 3 bases, with 9 bases left between them. There are 14 residues in the CDR3. CDR3 coding DNA: TGCGCCAGCAGCCAAGATTACGGTAACTACGAGCAGTACTTC. This codes for CASSQDYGNYEQYF.

V usage is TRBV7-9 and J usage is TRBJ1-3, with D uncertain. V was clipped by 5 bases and J by 0 bases, with 14 bases between them. Germline CDR1 reads SEHNR; CDR2 reads FQNEAQ (reference sequence). The CDR3 contains 16 residues. CDR3 sequence: CASSLRPQSSGNTIYF. As DNA, the CDR3 is TGTGCCAGCAGCCTTCGGCCCCAGAGCTCTGGAAACACCATATATTTT.

The V call is TRBV7-6, the J call TRBJ1-2, with a weak D call TRBD1 (5 bases). CDR3 size: 15 residues. Germline V gives CDR1 SGHVS, CDR2 FNYEAQ. Trimming pared 5 bases from V and 6 bases from J, leaving 19 bases between. As DNA, the CDR3 is TGTGCCAGCAGCCCCGATATCGGGGGGTCTGATGGCTACACCTTC. Protein: CASSPDIGGSDGYTF.

J is TRBJ1-2 and V is TRBV30; 7 nucleotides align to TRBD1. V lost 2 bases to trimming and J lost 6 bases; unmatched junction nucleotides: 3. The CDR3 sequence is 12 residues long. Germline V lookup: CDR1 GTSNPN, CDR2 SVGIG (reference sequence). The CDR3 DNA reads TGTGCCTGGAGTAGCCAGGGGGATGGCTACACCTTC. This translates into CAWSSQGDGYTF.

The chain employs TRBV5-1 and TRBJ2-7; TRBD1 aligns across 7 bases. The trim removed 3 bases at V and 5 bases at J, leaving 8 bases unmatched. The CDR3 consists of 14 residues. CDR1 and CDR2 from the germline V gene are SGHRS and YFSETQ. The CDR3 DNA sequence: TGCGCCAGCAGCTGGCGACAGGGTCCCCACGAGCAGTACTTC. It specifies CASSWRQGPHEQYF.

The J gene is TRBJ2-7, the V gene TRBV28; 10 bases align to TRBD1. The germline V gene encodes CDR1 MDHEN and CDR2 SYDVKM. The CDR3 loop spans 17 amino acids. After removal of 1 base from V and 5 bases from J, the junction contained 11 bases not matched to a gene. The CDR3 spells CASSLFKRQGARNEQYF. The CDR3 bases are TGTGCCAGCAGTTTATTCAAACGACAGGGGGCTAGGAACGAGCAGTACTTC.

The chain recombines TRBV4-2 with TRBJ2-1; D may be TRBD2 (6 bases). With 2 bases removed from V and 8 bases from J, the gap between germline ends came to 31 bases. Per germline, CDR1 LGHNA and CDR2 YNFKEQ. The CDR3 runs to 20 residues. The CDR3 is CASSQILLAGTAPHGDEQFF. Here the CDR3 DNA reads TGTGCCAGCAGCCAAATCTTGCTGGCGGGAACGGCCCCCCACGGCGATGAGCAGTTCTTC.

The table lists this clone with a few counts. The DNA of the CDR3 is TGCAGCGCGGGCCATTCCATGAACACTGAAGCTTTCTTT. This sequence encodes CSAGHSMNTEAFF. The chain carries TRBV29-1 and TRBJ1-1, with D unresolved. Germline V CDR1 and CDR2: SQVTM, ANQGSEA. The CDR3 length is 13 residues. Deletions cut 7 bases from V and 0 bases from J, with 12 bases between.

The chain recombines TRBV7-2 with TRBJ1-2, with D possibly TRBD1 on 5 matching bases. Germline values: CDR1 SGHTA, CDR2 FQGNSA. V shed 2 bases and J shed 7 bases, with 17 bases lying between them. This CDR3 contains 15 residues. The CDR3 coding sequence is TGTGCCAGCAGCTTAATTTCCAGTTCCAGGGTTGGCTACACCTTC. Residues: CASSLISSSRVGYTF.